Below are 31 T cell receptor beta chains sequenced from a single sample in a study of early T cells in non-severe SARS-CoV-2 infection. TCRdb re-called the 5' RACE reads through MiXCR, storing one row per CDR3 protein. The sample shows around 70,000 distinct CDR3 sequences, about a tenth of them seen only once. The sample taken for sequencing was whole blood. Receptor source: an adult who was a healthcare worker with PCR-confirmed SARS-CoV-2 infection or an uninfected control (not recorded which).

This clonotype was picked up a small number of times. V is TRBV7-8 and J is TRBJ1-5; D possibly corresponds to TRBD1 (6 bases). CDR3 length: 14 residues. V lost 5 bases and J lost 7, with 15 bases in between. Looked up from germline, CDR1 is SGHVS and CDR2 is FQNEAQ. CDR3 protein: CASSGYRELQPQHF. DNA for the CDR3: TGTGCCAGCAGCGGCTACAGGGAATTGCAGCCCCAGCATTTT.

The chain employs TRBV20-1 and TRBJ2-5; possibly TRBD1 or TRBD2 for D (7 bases each). The CDR3 consists of 13 residues. Deletions cut 3 bases from V and 5 bases from J, with 13 bases between. Germline V CDR1 and CDR2: DFQATT, SNEGSKA (reference sequence). The CDR3 loop reads CSASGRGRETQYF. For the CDR3, the DNA is TGCAGTGCTAGTGGGAGGGGGCGTGAGACCCAGTACTTC.

This clonotype turned up a few times. Here the CDR3 DNA reads TGTGCCAGCATAGGTGGGAGCAGGGAGACCCAGTACTTC. It yields the protein CASIGGSRETQYF. This rearrangement joins TRBV6-2 or TRBV6-3 to TRBJ2-5, with D perhaps TRBD2 (5 bases). This CDR3 contains 13 residues. Germline CDR1 and CDR2: MNHEY and SVGEGT. Trimming shortened V by 7 bases and J by 5 bases, and 14 bases separated the two germline ends.

This clonotype came up many times. The V call is TRBV9, the J call TRBJ2-1; 12 bases match TRBD2. The germline CDR1 and CDR2 sequences are SGDLS and YYNGEE. J gave up 2 bases and V 3 bases, and 3 bases lay outside the gene matches. The CDR3 contains 16 residues. The CDR3 spells CASSAASGRAYNEQFF. The CDR3 bases are TGTGCCAGCAGCGCCGCTAGCGGGAGGGCCTACAATGAGCAGTTCTTC.

This clonotype has ten or more counts. The chain is built from TRBV2 and TRBJ2-7; 7 nucleotides agree with TRBD2. Germline assignment: CDR1 SNHLY and CDR2 FYNNEI. The CDR3 has 13 amino acids. With V trimmed by 8 bases and J by 0 bases, 4 bases remained unmatched. The CDR3 spells CASVGGSSYEQYF. The CDR3 bases are TGTGCCAGCGTCGGCGGGAGCTCCTACGAGCAGTACTTC.

The CDR3 sequence is CASSVEANYGYTF. DNA of the CDR3: TGTGCCAGCAGCGTAGAAGCCAACTATGGCTACACCTTC. The genes are TRBV9 and TRBJ1-2; D ambiguous. V was clipped by 0 bases and J by 2 bases, with 5 bases between them. The germline CDR1 and CDR2 sequences are SGDLS and YYNGEE. The CDR3 is 13 residues long.

In its sample, this clonotype was seen many times. This sequence joins TRBV12-3 or TRBV12-4 and TRBJ2-1; 8 bases match TRBD1. V shed 2 bases and J 12 bases; nucleotides not matched to a gene: 3. The length of the CDR3 is 12 residues. This chain's CDR3 is CASSLMGTGQFF. The DNA for the CDR3 is TGTGCCAGCAGTTTAATGGGGACAGGGCAGTTCTTC.

Notes on this clonotype: A much larger clone differs by one base, so this may be a read error. DNA for the CDR3: TGTGCCAGCAGCCAAGATATTAGCGGGGCCCGGAAGCAGTACTTC. Its translation is CASSQDISGARKQYF. The chain links TRBV4-2 to TRBJ2-7, with 8 bases matching TRBD2. Germline assignment: CDR1 LGHNA and CDR2 YNFKEQ. This CDR3 comprises 15 residues. Trimming cost V 0 bases and J 8 bases; bases outside gene matches: 9.

This clonotype was seen many times. J is TRBJ2-1 and V is TRBV20-1, with TRBD2 identical over 8 bases. Trimming took 3 bases from V and 4 from J; bases not matched to a gene: 5. Germline CDR1 reads DFQATT; CDR2 reads SNEGSKA (reference sequence). The CDR3 loop spans 14 amino acids. The CDR3 sequence: CSASASGLYNEQFF. CDR3 bases: TGCAGTGCTAGTGCTAGCGGGCTATACAATGAGCAGTTCTTC.

This clonotype was counted between two and nine times. The rearrangement uses TRBV4-2 and TRBJ2-6, with TRBD2 as a possible D gene (5 bases). Trimming left V 1 base short and J 0 bases short, with 7 bases between. This CDR3 is 16 amino acids long. Germline V gene sequence: CDR1 LGHNA, CDR2 YNFKEQ. The CDR3 DNA reads TGTGCCAGCAGCCAAGTCGGGGACTCTGGGGCCAACGTCCTGACTTTC. Protein product: CASSQVGDSGANVLTF.

This rearrangement joins TRBV2 to TRBJ1-6; D is perhaps TRBD1 (5 bases). Germline V lookup: CDR1 SNHLY, CDR2 FYNNEI. This CDR3 contains 13 residues. Deletions cut 5 bases from V and 7 bases from J, with 9 bases between. CDR3 bases: TGTGCCAGCAGTAGACAGCAAAATTCACCCCTCCACTTT. It is translated as CASSRQQNSPLHF.

This clonotype was observed a handful of times. The chain employs TRBV11-3 and TRBJ2-7, with D maybe TRBD2 (6 bases). The germline V gene encodes CDR1 SGHNT and CDR2 YENEEA. The CDR3 spans 14 residues. Trimming cost V 1 base and J 3 bases, with 10 bases left between them. In DNA, the CDR3 is TGTGCCAGCAGCTTAGTCCGGAGGGACTACGAGCAGTACTTC. It translates to CASSLVRRDYEQYF.

Many counts were recorded for this clonotype. This chain uses TRBV20-1 with TRBJ2-3, with D unclear. There are 15 residues in the CDR3. V shed 3 bases and J shed 2 bases, with 15 bases lying between them. Germline CDR1 and CDR2: DFQATT and SNEGSKA (reference sequence). The DNA of the CDR3 is TGCAGTGCTAGGCCGGTGACTTATGACACAGATACGCAGTATTTT. Encoded protein: CSARPVTYDTDTQYF.

This clonotype was counted only a few times. The chain combines TRBV15 with TRBJ2-7; tentatively, D is TRBD1 or TRBD2 (5 bases each). The V end lost 3 bases, the J end lost 2 bases, and 14 bases lay between the germline ends. This CDR3 spans 15 amino acids. CDR1 and CDR2 (germline): LNHNV, YYDKDF (reference sequence). The CDR3 spells CATSRGRDRAYEQYF. For the CDR3, the DNA is TGTGCCACCAGCAGGGGCCGGGACCGGGCCTACGAGCAGTACTTC.

This clonotype was seen repeatedly, ten times or more. The chain has TRBV29-1 and TRBJ2-7; D gene uncertain. CDR3 length equals 14 residues. The germline V gene encodes CDR1 SQVTM and CDR2 ANQGSEA. The V end was cut by 5 bases, the J end by 6 bases, with 20 bases between. The chain's CDR3 is CSVSPGLAELEQYF. DNA of the CDR3: TGCAGCGTTAGCCCGGGCCTTGCAGAGCTCGAGCAGTACTTC.

The chain uses TRBV12-3 or TRBV12-4 and TRBJ1-1, with a weak D call TRBD1 (5 bases). The CDR3 sequence is 14 residues long. Trimming took off 7 bases at V and 6 bases at J, with 18 bases between the two ends. In DNA form, the CDR3 reads TGTGCCAGCACCAAACTCGGGGGTCCCCCTGAAGCTTTCTTT. It translates to CASTKLGGPPEAFF.

V is TRBV11-2 and J is TRBJ2-1; 15 nucleotides agree with TRBD2. There are 19 residues in the CDR3. In germline, CDR1 is SGHAT, CDR2 FQNNGV. The V gene end was trimmed by 4 bases and the J gene end by 2 bases; junction bases not matched to a gene: 9. The CDR3 bases are TGTGCCAGCAGCTCGACCGGGACTAGCGGGAGGCCTCCCTACAATGAGCAGTTCTTC. It translates to CASSSTGTSGRPPYNEQFF. The variable domain in full, completed from reference TRBV11-2 and TRBJ2-1, reads EAGVAQSPRYKIIEKRQSVAFWCNPISGHATLYWYQQILGQGPKLLIQFQNNGVVDDSQLPKDRFSAERLKGVDSTLKIQPAKLEDSAVYLCASSSTGTSGRPPYNEQFFGPGTRLTVL.

The chain links TRBV29-1 to TRBJ2-7; weak D call: TRBD2 (6 bases). Germline V gene lookup returns CDR1 SQVTM and CDR2 ANQGSEA. The CDR3 length is 15 residues. The V end was cut by 4 bases, the J end by 3 bases, with 19 bases between. CDR3 bases: TGCAGCGTTGTTGGAGGGAGCCAAACACGCTACGAGCAGTACTTC. Translating gives CSVVGGSQTRYEQYF.

This chain joins TRBV20-1 and TRBJ2-3; D is undetermined. With 4 bases removed from V and 0 bases from J, the gap between germline ends came to 14 bases. This CDR3 has 15 amino acids. Per germline, CDR1 DFQATT and CDR2 SNEGSKA (reference sequence). CDR3 DNA: TGCAGTGCTATCCCGTTTACTGGCAGCACAGATACGCAGTATTTT. Translating it yields CSAIPFTGSTDTQYF.

V gene TRBV3-1 combines with J gene TRBJ1-2, with 7 bases identical to TRBD1. CDR3 length: 14 residues. Germline V lookup: CDR1 LGHDT, CDR2 YNNKEL (reference sequence). Trimming took 4 bases from V and 8 from J; bases not matched to a gene: 10. CDR3 bases: TGTGCCAGCAGCCGATACCACAGGGGAGGGGGCTACACCTTC. Encoded protein: CASSRYHRGGGYTF.

This clonotype is labeled medium-sized (0.01 to 0.1%). The chain carries TRBV29-1 and TRBJ2-3; D not certain. With 6 bases removed from V and 1 base from J, the gap between germline ends came to 14 bases. The CDR3 is made up of 14 amino acids. Germline V gene data show CDR1 as SQVTM and CDR2 as ANQGSEA. The CDR3 sequence is CSVVESPGTDTQYF. CDR3 sequence (DNA): TGCAGCGTAGTCGAATCCCCCGGCACAGATACGCAGTATTTT.

V usage is TRBV18 and J usage is TRBJ2-5; tentative D call: TRBD2 (6 bases). The CDR3 is made up of 14 amino acids. V was pared by 3 bases and J by 3 bases, with 11 bases between. CDR1 and CDR2 (germline): KGHSH, LQKENI. The CDR3 spells CASSPFGGEETQYF. The CDR3 region has the DNA TGTGCCAGCTCACCTTTCGGGGGAGAAGAGACCCAGTACTTC. Combining the CDR3 with reference TRBV18 and TRBJ2-5 gives the whole variable domain NAGVMQNPRHLVRRRGQEARLRCSPMKGHSHVYWYRQLPEEGLKFMVYLQKENIIDESGMPKERFSAEFPKEGPSILRIQQVVRGDSAAYFCASSPFGGEETQYFGPGTRLLVL.

This clonotype was detected only a few times. The gene calls are TRBV12-3 or TRBV12-4 and TRBJ2-4; maybe TRBD1 (7 bases). The V end lost 3 bases, the J end lost 5 bases, and 11 bases lay between the germline ends. The CDR3 extends over 14 amino acids. The DNA for the CDR3 is TGTGCCAGCAGTTTGGTCAGGGGGGAAAACATTCAGTACTTC. This gives the protein CASSLVRGENIQYF.

This clonotype was detected many times. The gene calls are TRBV7-9 and TRBJ2-1; TRBD1 matches 10 bases. Germline values: CDR1 SEHNR, CDR2 FQNEAQ (reference sequence). J gave up 8 bases and V 2 bases, and 6 bases lay outside the gene matches. The CDR3 loop spans 15 amino acids. The CDR3 protein is CASSLIGTGVHEQFF. CDR3 nucleotide sequence: TGTGCCAGCAGCTTAATCGGGACAGGGGTGCATGAGCAGTTCTTC.

This clonotype was detected only a few times. The chain has TRBV27 and TRBJ1-6, with a weak D call TRBD1 (5 bases). Between the trimmed V and J ends, which lost 3 bases and 7 bases, there was a span of 13 bases. The CDR3 has 15 residues. Germline V gene sequence: CDR1 MNHEY, CDR2 SMNVEV (reference sequence). The CDR3 region is CASSFMKGRNSPLHF. CDR3 DNA: TGTGCCAGCAGTTTTATGAAGGGGAGGAATTCACCCCTCCACTTT.

This chain links TRBV12-3 or TRBV12-4 with TRBJ1-6, with D possibly TRBD1 on 5 matching bases. The CDR3 contains 18 residues. The V end was cut by 7 bases, the J end by 0 bases, with 19 bases between. CDR3 loop: CASTVKPGLSSYNSPLHF. The DNA of the CDR3 is TGTGCCAGCACCGTCAAACCGGGACTAAGCTCCTATAATTCACCCCTCCACTTT.

Worth noting for this clonotype: This likely comes from a read error, as the CDR3 has no conserved phenylalanine or tryptophan at its end. The rearrangement links TRBV6-1 to TRBJ1-1, with no clear D. Trimming shortened V by 0 bases and J by 5 bases, and 10 bases separated the two germline ends. CDR1 and CDR2 from the germline V gene are MNHNS and SASEGT. CDR3 size: 14 residues. In nucleotides, the CDR3 is TGTGCCAGCAGTGAAGCGATAGAAGGGACTGAAGCTTTCCTT. Amino acid sequence: CASSEAIEGTEAFL.

Many counts were recorded for this clonotype. This chain connects TRBV7-9 to TRBJ1-1; unclear D gene. CDR1 and CDR2 from the germline V gene are SEHNR and FQNEAQ (reference sequence). This CDR3 has 13 residues. V lost 4 bases and J 4 bases, leaving 10 bases between the germline ends. In DNA form, the CDR3 reads TGTGCCAGCAGCTCAGAAAGTACCACTGAAGCTTTCTTT. Encoded protein: CASSSESTTEAFF.

This sequence joins TRBV21-1 and TRBJ2-7; TRBD2, the table's D call, was not compared with the DNA. TRBV21-1 is listed as a pseudogene. The CDR3 is 16 amino acids. The CDR3 DNA follows: TGTGCCAGCAGCACCCAAGCGGGGGACGCCAACTACGAGCAGTACTTC. It encodes CASSTQAGDANYEQYF.

The chain recombines TRBV27 with TRBJ1-1, with 7 positions matching TRBD1. The length of the CDR3 is 14 residues. Germline V gives CDR1 MNHEY, CDR2 SMNVEV (reference sequence). Trimming took 7 bases from V and 9 from J; bases not matched to a gene: 14. CDR3 loop: CASNFLYRGGKAFF. CDR3 bases: TGTGCCAGCAATTTCTTATACAGGGGAGGGAAAGCTTTCTTT.

This clonotype was found many times. V and J are TRBV11-3 and TRBJ2-2; D not resolved. Between the trimmed V and J ends, which lost 1 base and 1 base, there was a span of 4 bases. This CDR3 is built from 14 residues. Per the germline V gene, CDR1 is SGHNT and CDR2 is YENEEA. The DNA of the CDR3 is TGTGCCAGCAGCTTAGCCCAGAACACCGGGGAGCTGTTTTTT. It is translated as CASSLAQNTGELFF. The full variable domain, with the rest looked up from reference TRBV11-3 and TRBJ2-2, is EAGVVQSPRYKIIEKKQPVAFWCNPISGHNTLYWYLQNLGQGPELLIRYENEEAVDDSQLPKDRFSAERLKGVDSTLKIQPAELGDSAVYLCASSLAQNTGELFFGEGSRLTVL.